Following are 8 T cell receptor beta chains from one sample sequenced in a study of response to subunit inactivated influenza vaccine. Via MiXCR, TCRdb re-called the RT-PCR reads, giving one row per CDR3 protein. The sample has about 570,000 distinct CDR3 sequences; about 11% are singletons. This sample was shared with a second study, whose subject was T cells expressing NK-cell markers. That source adds: 5'RACE template switching built TCR beta cDNA with unique molecular identifiers.

The specimen comprised PBMCs from blood, sampled on the day of vaccination. Every receptor here comes from a man in his fifties or sixties who received an inactivated influenza vaccine.

The chain has TRBV12-3 or TRBV12-4 and TRBJ2-7, with 11 bases lining up with TRBD2. The trim removed 6 bases at V and 11 bases at J, leaving 9 bases unmatched. CDR3 length: 13 residues. The chain's CDR3 is CASRGHPGLAEYF. The CDR3 DNA follows: TGTGCCAGCAGGGGACACCCGGGACTAGCGGAGTACTTC.

This clonotype occurred a few times. The chain uses TRBV21-1 and TRBJ2-4; TRBD2 is the table's D call, not checked against the DNA. TRBV21-1 is recorded as a pseudogene. There are 15 residues in the CDR3. The chain's CDR3 is CASSSWRGDKNIQYF. In DNA, the CDR3 is TGTGCCAGCTCATCGTGGCGGGGGGACAAAAACATTCAGTACTTC.

This clonotype has just a few counts. The rearrangement uses TRBV5-1 and TRBJ1-1; possibly TRBD1 for D (5 bases). This CDR3 comprises 14 residues. V lost 6 bases and J 0 bases, leaving 12 bases between the germline ends. Germline CDR1 reads SGHRS; CDR2 reads YFSETQ. The CDR3 DNA is TGCGCCAGCACCCCCCCGGGGGTGAACACTGAAGCTTTCTTT. This encodes CASTPPGVNTEAFF.

The chain recombines TRBV9 with TRBJ2-3; TRBD1 matches 10 bases. Trimming took 3 bases from V and 6 from J; bases not matched to a gene: 7. Germline V lookup: CDR1 SGDLS, CDR2 YYNGEE. CDR3 size: 15 residues. Here the CDR3 reads CASSGTGQGYDTQYF. As DNA, the CDR3 is TGTGCCAGCAGCGGGACGGGACAGGGGTATGATACGCAGTATTTT.

This clonotype was picked up many times. The rearrangement links TRBV10-3 to TRBJ1-2; unclear D gene. CDR1 is ENHRY, CDR2 SYGVKD, per germline. This CDR3 is 11 amino acids long. V dropped 6 bases and J dropped 2 bases, with 4 bases sitting between them. CDR3 DNA: TGTGCCATCAGCCCAAACTATGGCTACACCTTC. The encoded protein is CAISPNYGYTF.

The J gene is TRBJ2-5, the V gene TRBV20-1; 9 bases map to TRBD2. The V and J ends lost 2 bases and 5 bases, in that order; junction bases with no gene match: 9. Looked up from germline, CDR1 is DFQATT and CDR2 is SNEGSKA (reference sequence). The CDR3 has 15 amino acids. CDR3 sequence reads: CSARLAGGPRETQYF. The CDR3 DNA is TGCAGTGCTAGATTGGCGGGAGGGCCCCGGGAGACCCAGTACTTC.

This clonotype was seen a handful of times. The V gene is TRBV2, the J gene TRBJ2-1; D gene ambiguous. The V gene lost 1 base and the J gene lost 2 bases, with 12 bases spanning the gap. Germline CDR1 SNHLY, CDR2 FYNNEI. The CDR3 runs 16 residues. CDR3 amino acids: CASSEGARSPYNEQFF. CDR3 DNA sequence: TGTGCCAGCAGTGAAGGGGCGCGGAGCCCCTACAATGAGCAGTTCTTC.

The gene calls are TRBV4-3 and TRBJ2-7; TRBD2 matches 12 bases. Per the germline V gene, CDR1 is LGHNA and CDR2 is YSLEER. The CDR3 runs 15 residues. V lost 6 bases and J lost 3; bases outside the gene matches: 6. The CDR3 is CASRYTSGGIYEQYF. The CDR3 DNA follows: TGCGCCAGCAGGTACACTAGCGGGGGGATCTACGAGCAGTACTTC.